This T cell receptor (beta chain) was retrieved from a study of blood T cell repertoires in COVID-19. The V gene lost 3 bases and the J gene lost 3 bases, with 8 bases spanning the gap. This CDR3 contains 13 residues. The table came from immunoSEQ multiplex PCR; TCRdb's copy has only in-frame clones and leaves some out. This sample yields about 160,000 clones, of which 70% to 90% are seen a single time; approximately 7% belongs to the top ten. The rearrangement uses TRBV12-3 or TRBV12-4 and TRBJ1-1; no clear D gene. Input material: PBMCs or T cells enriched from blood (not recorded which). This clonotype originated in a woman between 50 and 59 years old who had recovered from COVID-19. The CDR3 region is CASSLKSDTEAFF. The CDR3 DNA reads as TGTGCCAGCAGTTTGAAGTCGGACACTGAAGCTTTCTTT.